This entry features one T cell receptor (beta chain) sequence. What it recognizes is unknown. Trimming took off 3 bases at V and 7 bases at J, with 7 bases between the two ends. The CDR3 is 11 amino acids. Germline CDR1 reads SGDLS; CDR2 reads YYNGEE. This record comes from a study of shared clonotypes between healthy human individuals. General observations from the study: Naive subsets, compared against memory subsets, generally had larger estimated richness values.

Positive CCR7 selection of CD45RO-negative cells yielded the naive CD8 cells, and terminally differentiated effector memory CD45RA+ cells were excluded. The data were produced by immunoSEQ multiplex PCR, yet TCRdb's version contains in-frame clones alone and is incomplete. The sample records millions of clones, about 95% being singletons. The receptor comes from a man aged 18 to 29 in good health. The chain carries TRBV9 and TRBJ1-2; D gene unclear. Sequencing was carried out using naive CD8+ T cells sorted from blood. This CDR3 is CASSEPSGYTF. CDR3 coding DNA: TGTGCCAGCAGCGAACCCAGTGGCTACACCTTC.